This T cell receptor (beta chain) was profiled in a study of blood T cell repertoires in COVID-19. The data were produced by immunoSEQ multiplex PCR, yet TCRdb's version contains in-frame clones alone and is incomplete. The table records fewer than 200,000 clones, 65% to 90% of them present only once. The V gene end was trimmed by 3 bases and the J gene end by 5 bases; junction bases not matched to a gene: 8. This CDR3 comprises 14 residues. Looked up from germline, CDR1 is SQVTM and CDR2 is ANQGSEA. The clonotype comes from a woman between 40 and 55 years old with COVID-19, enrolled during active disease. V usage is TRBV29-1 and J usage is TRBJ1-2, with TRBD1 matching 8 bases. The source material was peripheral blood. The CDR3 spells CSVDGTGGDYGYTF. In DNA, the CDR3 is TGCAGCGTTGATGGGACAGGCGGTGATTATGGCTACACCTTC. The whole variable domain, remainder taken from reference TRBV29-1 and TRBJ1-2, is SAVISQKPSRDICQRGTSLTIQCQVDSQVTMMFWYRQQPGQSLTLIATANQGSEATYESGFVIDKFPISRPNLTFSTLTVSNMSPEDSSIYLCSVDGTGGDYGYTFGSGTRLTVV.